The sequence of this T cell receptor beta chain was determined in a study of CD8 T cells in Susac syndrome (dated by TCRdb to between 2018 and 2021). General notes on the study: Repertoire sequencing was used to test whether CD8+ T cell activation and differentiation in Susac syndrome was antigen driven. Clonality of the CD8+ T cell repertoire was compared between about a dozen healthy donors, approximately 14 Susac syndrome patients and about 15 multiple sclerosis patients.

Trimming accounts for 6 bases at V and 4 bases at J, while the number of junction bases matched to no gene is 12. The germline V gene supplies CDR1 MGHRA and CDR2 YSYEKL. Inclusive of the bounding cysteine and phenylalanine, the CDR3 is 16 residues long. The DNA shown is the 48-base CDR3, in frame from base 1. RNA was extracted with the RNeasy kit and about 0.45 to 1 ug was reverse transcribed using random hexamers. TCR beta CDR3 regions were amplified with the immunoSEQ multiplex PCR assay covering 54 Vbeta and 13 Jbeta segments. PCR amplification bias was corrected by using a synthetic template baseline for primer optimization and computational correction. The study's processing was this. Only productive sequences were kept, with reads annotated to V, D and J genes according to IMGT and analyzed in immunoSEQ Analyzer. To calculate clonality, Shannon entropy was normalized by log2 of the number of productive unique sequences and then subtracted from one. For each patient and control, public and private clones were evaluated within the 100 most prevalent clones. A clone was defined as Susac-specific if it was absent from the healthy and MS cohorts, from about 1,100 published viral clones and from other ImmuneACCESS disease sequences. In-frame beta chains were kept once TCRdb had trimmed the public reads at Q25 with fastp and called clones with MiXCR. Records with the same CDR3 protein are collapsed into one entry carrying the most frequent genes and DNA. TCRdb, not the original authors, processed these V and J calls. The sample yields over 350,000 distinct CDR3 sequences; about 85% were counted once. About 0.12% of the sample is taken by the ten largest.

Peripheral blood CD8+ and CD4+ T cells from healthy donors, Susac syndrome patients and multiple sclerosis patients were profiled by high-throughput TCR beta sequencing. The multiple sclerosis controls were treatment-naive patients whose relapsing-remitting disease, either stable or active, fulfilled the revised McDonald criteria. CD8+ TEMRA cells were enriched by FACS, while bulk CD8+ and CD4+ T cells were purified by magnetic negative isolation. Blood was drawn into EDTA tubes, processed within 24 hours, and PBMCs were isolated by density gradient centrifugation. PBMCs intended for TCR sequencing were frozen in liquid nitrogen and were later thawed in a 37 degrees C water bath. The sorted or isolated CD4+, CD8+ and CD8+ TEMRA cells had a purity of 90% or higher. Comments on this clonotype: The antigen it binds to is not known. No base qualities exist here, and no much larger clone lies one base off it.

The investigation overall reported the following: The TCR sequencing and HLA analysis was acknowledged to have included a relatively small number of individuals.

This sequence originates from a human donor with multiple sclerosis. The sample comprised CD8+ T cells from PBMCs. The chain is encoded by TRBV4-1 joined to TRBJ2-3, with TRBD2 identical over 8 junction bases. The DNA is TGCGCCAGCAGAACAGGACTAGCTGCGGACCCAGATACGCAGTATTTT. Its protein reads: CASRTGLAADPDTQYF.